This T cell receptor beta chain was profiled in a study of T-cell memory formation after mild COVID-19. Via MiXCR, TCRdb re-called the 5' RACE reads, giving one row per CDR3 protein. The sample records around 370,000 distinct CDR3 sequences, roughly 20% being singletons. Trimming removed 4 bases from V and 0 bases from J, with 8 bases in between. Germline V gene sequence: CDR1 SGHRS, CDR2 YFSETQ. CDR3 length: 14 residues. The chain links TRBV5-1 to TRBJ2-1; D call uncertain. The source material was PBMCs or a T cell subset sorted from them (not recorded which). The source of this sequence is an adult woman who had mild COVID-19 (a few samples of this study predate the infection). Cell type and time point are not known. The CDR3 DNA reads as TGCGCCAGCAGCGAAGGTAGCTCCTACAATGAGCAGTTCTTC. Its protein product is CASSEGSSYNEQFF.